The entry below describes one T cell receptor (beta chain). This clone is a singleton in its sample. Its antigen has not been determined. The sample holds no much larger clone one base away, and base qualities are not on file. Per the germline V gene, SGHRS is the CDR1 and YFSETQ is the CDR2. V trim: 0 bases; J trim: 6 bases; unmatched bases: 7. The CDR3 has 15 amino acids, counting the end cysteine and phenylalanine. Only the CDR3 DNA stays, 45 bases, in frame from base 1. The record originates from a study of blood T cell repertoires in COVID-19 (dated by TCRdb to about 2020). At the level of the whole study: Samples covering the acute and convalescent phases of COVID-19 were provided by collaborators in the United States, Italy and Spain. The prospective study material was composed of cDNA or gDNA derived from T cells, B-cell-depleted T cells, or PBMCs. Where available, HLA class I and class II types were taken from metadata supplied by the sample provider and were not determined by assay-based typing. The dataset comprised deeply sampled blood TCRbeta repertoires from subjects exposed to, actively infected with, or recovered from COVID-19. Samples were obtained from the ongoing ImmuneRACE study (first 160 participants) and from 1,254 subjects provided by 6 global collaborators. The repertoires were made available in a free public database intended to serve as a resource for research on the immune response to SARS-CoV-2. Nearly every sample came with metadata listing a de-identified subject ID, COVID-19 status, age in years and sex.

One collaborating source in Seattle enrolled patients during active infection and followed them longitudinally through the course of disease. Whole blood was collected in K2EDTA tubes by collaborating institutions according to the institutions' own protocols. Collaborator samples were shipped for TCRbeta analysis as frozen whole blood, isolated PBMCs, or DNA extracted from either sample type. TCRbeta CDR3 regions were amplified from genomic DNA using the immunoSEQ Assay, a bias-controlled multiplex PCR. From the authors' description of their analysis: Nucleated cell counts per sample were estimated from amplification of reference gene primers within the assay. Sequence reads were collapsed and filtered to measure the absolute abundance of every unique TCRbeta CDR3 rearrangement. For each sample, productive Simpson clonality was calculated by taking the square root of Simpson's diversity index across productive rearrangements. TCRdb carries this immuneACCESS record with in-frame sequences only. Its versions omit some clonotypes, under half of them owing to an unresolved V gene in the studies checked, with the rest unexplained. The V and J calls and clone size are taken from that table; D and trimming were inferred from the DNA. The sample includes some 240,000 clones, with roughly 76% observed a single time. Roughly 8% of the sample is held by the ten biggest clonotypes.

The research as a whole found: How much clinical and demographic metadata was included differed by source and by participant, and the metadata was provided uncurated.

The chain is made from TRBV5-1 and TRBJ2-3, with 7 central nucleotides matching TRBD1. Sequencing was carried out using peripheral blood. The clonotype originates from a woman of 80 years or more with COVID-19, enrolled during active disease. CDR3 reads: CASSLAPGQSDTQYF. The sequence in DNA is TGCGCCAGCAGCTTGGCTCCGGGACAGAGTGATACGCAGTATTTT. With the rest looked up from the reference TRBV5-1 and TRBJ2-3 genes rather than sequenced, the full variable domain is KAGVTQTPRYLIKTRGQQVTLSCSPISGHRSVSWYQQTPGQGLQFLFEYFSETQRNKGNFPGRFSGRQFSNSRSEMNVSTLELGDSALYLCASSLAPGQSDTQYFGPGTRLTVL.